Listed here is a single T cell receptor beta chain. The J segment lost 3 bases and the V segment lost 5 bases, leaving 11 bases of the junction unmatched. Per germline, CDR1 SGHNT and CDR2 YENEEA. The CDR3 loop spans 16 amino acids. The data originate from a study of blood T cell repertoires in COVID-19. Study background: Both acute and convalescent COVID-19 samples were obtained from the United States, Italy and Spain. T cells, B-cell-depleted T cells, or PBMCs supplied cDNA or gDNA.

Original data processing: Amplified reference gene primers provided the basis for estimating nucleated cell counts. Repertoires were generated with immunoSEQ multiplex PCR, while TCRdb's copy carries only in-frame clones and drops some. V, J and clone size were drawn from that table, and D and trimming were deduced from the DNA. The table records 21,000 or so clones, about 89% of them present only once. What was sequenced was peripheral blood. The sequence was collected from a man aged 65 to 85 with active COVID-19. This chain links TRBV11-3 with TRBJ2-7; 9 bases are shared with TRBD1. In DNA form, the CDR3 reads TGTGCCAGCAGCACTCCCGGGACAGGGACCCGCTACGAGCAGTACTTC. Protein: CASSTPGTGTRYEQYF.